This entry lists 30 T cell receptor beta chains sequenced from one sample in a study of PD-1 blockade in classical Hodgkin lymphoma. Every patient had relapsed following autologous stem cell transplantation, and cohorts differed in brentuximab vedotin exposure. Produced via immunoSEQ multiplex PCR; TCRdb's table is partial and in-frame only. Of roughly 40,000 clones in the sample, around 86% were seen once. The source was peripheral blood mononuclear cells (PBMCs), collected at baseline. These receptors all stem from a human donor with classical Hodgkin lymphoma.

V and J are TRBV28 and TRBJ1-3; D is uncertain. Trimming stripped 1 base from V and 0 bases from J, with 10 bases between. Germline V CDR1 and CDR2: MDHEN, SYDVKM. The CDR3 length is 16 residues. The CDR3 nucleotides read TGTGCCAGCAGTTTATCTCAGGTTACCTCTGGAAACACCATATATTTT. Its protein is CASSLSQVTSGNTIYF.

The chain couples TRBV27 to TRBJ1-3; D is unclear. Germline-derived CDR1 and CDR2 are MNHEY and SMNVEV (reference sequence). Deletions cut 8 bases from V and 1 base from J, with 9 bases between. The CDR3 is 13 amino acids. The CDR3 protein is CASQQNSGNTIYF. The DNA for the CDR3 is TGTGCCAGCCAACAGAATTCTGGAAACACCATATATTTT.

In its sample, this clone was seen a few times. The CDR3 DNA follows: TGTGCCAGCAGCAAATTAACAGAGAATCAGCCCCAGCATTTT. Its protein product is CASSKLTENQPQHF. The rearrangement uses TRBV21-1 and TRBJ1-5; the listed D gene, TRBD1, was not tested against the DNA. TRBV21-1 is a recognized pseudogene. The length of the CDR3 is 14 residues.

The rearrangement joins TRBV19 to TRBJ2-2, with 12 bases aligning to TRBD1. CDR1 LNHDA and CDR2 SQIVND come from the germline V gene (reference sequence). Trimming took 7 bases from V and 1 from J; bases not matched to a gene: 4. The CDR3 covers 16 residues. The DNA of the CDR3 is TGTGCCAGTACTTGGGACAGGGGGCGGAACACCGGGGAGCTGTTTTTT. Its translation: CASTWDRGRNTGELFF.

This clone was observed a single time. The chain carries TRBV27 and TRBJ2-1; possibly TRBD2 for D (5 bases). V lost 6 bases and J lost 0, with 12 bases in between. The CDR3 is 15 amino acids. Germline CDR1 and CDR2: MNHEY and SMNVEV (reference sequence). This chain's CDR3 is CASRLSGYSYNEQFF. CDR3 coding DNA: TGTGCCAGCAGATTAAGCGGATACTCCTACAATGAGCAGTTCTTC.

The chain carries TRBV5-1 and TRBJ1-4; the match to TRBD1 covers 9 bases. V shed 2 bases and J 5 bases; nucleotides not matched to a gene: 1. The CDR3 contains 14 residues. Germline values: CDR1 SGHRS, CDR2 YFSETQ. The CDR3 is CASSFGQGNEKLFF. CDR3 nucleotides: TGCGCCAGCAGCTTTGGACAGGGGAATGAAAAACTGTTTTTT.

The genes are TRBV30 and TRBJ2-1; D unclear. Germline lookup yields CDR1 GTSNPN and CDR2 SVGIG (reference sequence). The CDR3 runs 12 residues. Trimming took 1 base from V and 9 from J, leaving 10 bases between them. CDR3 amino acids: CAWSEGSGEQFF. CDR3 coding DNA: TGTGCCTGGAGTGAGGGTTCCGGTGAGCAGTTCTTC. Together with reference TRBV30 and TRBJ2-1, the CDR3 gives the full variable domain: SQTIHQWPATLVQPVGSPLSLECTVEGTSNPNLYWYRQAAGRGLQLLFYSVGIGQISSEVPQNLSASRPQDRQFILSSKKLLLSDSGFYLCAWSEGSGEQFFGPGTRLTVL.

The genes are TRBV19 and TRBJ1-2; D remains unclear. This CDR3 region has 14 residues. The V end was cut by 4 bases, the J end by 7 bases, with 16 bases between. CDR1 is LNHDA and CDR2 is SQIVND in the germline V gene (reference sequence). The CDR3, as DNA: TGTGCCAGTAGTACCCGGGTGCCGGTGGTTGGCTACACCTTC. It translates to CASSTRVPVVGYTF.

This clone was seen a few times. The genes are TRBV28 and TRBJ2-1, with TRBD2 identical over 14 bases. Unmatched junction bases numbered 2, after V lost 6 bases and J lost 1 base. Germline V gene lookup returns CDR1 MDHEN and CDR2 SYDVKM. The CDR3 is made up of 16 amino acids. Written as DNA, the CDR3 is TGTGCCAGCAGGCGACTAGCGGGAGGGTCCTACAATGAGCAGTTCTTC. Protein sequence: CASRRLAGGSYNEQFF.

The V call is TRBV11-2, the J call TRBJ2-2, with D perhaps matching TRBD2 (6 bases). Trimming stripped 4 bases from V and 6 bases from J, with 9 bases between. This CDR3 spans 13 amino acids. Looked up from germline, CDR1 is SGHAT and CDR2 is FQNNGV. CDR3 region: CASSWGVAGELFF. The CDR3 DNA sequence: TGTGCCAGCAGCTGGGGGGTGGCCGGGGAGCTGTTTTTT. The whole variable domain, remainder taken from reference TRBV11-2 and TRBJ2-2, is EAGVAQSPRYKIIEKRQSVAFWCNPISGHATLYWYQQILGQGPKLLIQFQNNGVVDDSQLPKDRFSAERLKGVDSTLKIQPAKLEDSAVYLCASSWGVAGELFFGEGSRLTVL.

The chain joins TRBV9 to TRBJ1-4; D gene unclear. Germline values: CDR1 SGDLS, CDR2 YYNGEE. The CDR3 totals 16 residues. V was trimmed by 0 bases and J by 8 bases, leaving 17 bases between them. The CDR3 reads CASSVDPGTRSEKLFF. The CDR3 bases are TGTGCCAGCAGCGTAGATCCGGGAACCCGGTCCGAAAAACTGTTTTTT. The variable domain in full, completed from reference TRBV9 and TRBJ1-4, reads DSGVTQTPKHLITATGQRVTLRCSPRSGDLSVYWYQQSLDQGLQFLIQYYNGEERAKGNILERFSAQQFPDLHSELNLSSLELGDSALYFCASSVDPGTRSEKLFFGSGTQLSVL.

V and J are TRBV6-5 and TRBJ1-1; D is undetermined. Germline values: CDR1 MNHEY, CDR2 SVGAGI. This CDR3 contains 16 residues. V dropped 0 bases and J dropped 5 bases, with 16 bases sitting between them. CDR3 nucleotides: TGTGCCAGCAGTTACTCGATCGGGGATGTGTCGACTGAAGCTTTCTTT. Translating gives CASSYSIGDVSTEAFF.

The rearrangement joins TRBV10-3 to TRBJ2-5, with 7 bases identical to TRBD1. The CDR3 covers 13 residues. Per germline, CDR1 ENHRY and CDR2 SYGVKD. Unmatched junction bases numbered 4, after V lost 6 bases and J lost 3 bases. The CDR3 loop is CAISFGQEETQYF. CDR3 sequence (DNA): TGTGCCATCAGCTTTGGACAGGAAGAGACCCAGTACTTC.

This clone was found once. V usage is TRBV9 and J usage is TRBJ2-1; D remains ambiguous. CDR3 size: 12 residues. CDR1 and CDR2 (germline): SGDLS, YYNGEE. Trimming removed 1 base from V and 10 bases from J, with 9 bases in between. CDR3 in amino acids: CASSVNPPEQFF. The DNA of the CDR3 is TGTGCCAGCAGCGTAAACCCCCCCGAGCAGTTCTTC.

J is TRBJ2-5 and V is TRBV9; TRBD2 matches 8 bases. Germline values: CDR1 SGDLS, CDR2 YYNGEE. The trim removed 0 bases at V and 5 bases at J, leaving 6 bases unmatched. The CDR3 loop spans 15 amino acids. The CDR3 reads CASSVDGRAVETQYF. DNA of the CDR3: TGTGCCAGCAGCGTAGACGGGAGGGCCGTTGAGACCCAGTACTTC.

This clone showed up just once. V usage is TRBV7-8 and J usage is TRBJ1-1; TRBD1 is a possible D gene (5 bases). The length of the CDR3 is 13 residues. Trimming took off 2 bases at V and 8 bases at J, with 12 bases between the two ends. Germline V gene lookup returns CDR1 SGHVS and CDR2 FQNEAQ. The CDR3 DNA is TGTGCCAGCAGCTTAAGGTTCAGGGCAGAAGCTTTCTTT. This encodes CASSLRFRAEAFF.

The V gene is TRBV6-6, the J gene TRBJ2-7; D may be TRBD2 (7 bases). The V gene lost 0 bases and the J gene lost 5 bases, with 11 bases spanning the gap. From germline, CDR1 is MNHNY and CDR2 SVGAGI (reference sequence). The CDR3 length is 14 residues. The CDR3 region is CASSYSGGLDEQYF. The CDR3 coding sequence is TGTGCCAGCAGTTACTCGGGGGGGCTCGACGAGCAGTACTTC.

The chain carries TRBV7-2 and TRBJ2-7; 7 bases agree with TRBD1. CDR3 length: 15 amino acids. Losses at the gene ends were 1 base for V and 7 bases for J; bases not matched to a gene: 10. Germline values: CDR1 SGHTA, CDR2 FQGNSA. This CDR3 is CASSLDGRGLSEQYF. CDR3 DNA sequence: TGTGCCAGCAGCTTAGACGGCAGGGGGTTGAGTGAGCAGTACTTC.

The rearrangement joins TRBV5-8 to TRBJ2-5; D possibly corresponds to TRBD1 (6 bases). Trimming stripped 4 bases from V and 2 bases from J, with 12 bases between. The CDR3 covers 14 residues. Germline assignment: CDR1 SGHTS and CDR2 YDEGEE. The DNA for the CDR3 is TGTGCCAGCAGCCCAGGGACACTACAAGAGACCCAGTACTTC. It yields the protein CASSPGTLQETQYF.

This clone was recorded only once. V is TRBV7-3 and J is TRBJ1-2, with 7 bases lining up with TRBD1. The length of the CDR3 is 13 residues. CDR1 and CDR2 from the germline V gene are SGHTA and FQGTGA. The V gene end was trimmed by 5 bases and the J gene end by 2 bases; junction bases not matched to a gene: 2. CDR3 nucleotide sequence: TGTGCCAGCAGCCAGGGACAGAACTATGGCTACACCTTC. Amino acid sequence: CASSQGQNYGYTF.

The J gene is TRBJ2-5, the V gene TRBV2, with TRBD1 matching 7 bases. The assigned J gene may be wrong: the sequence end matches TRBJ2-7 better. CDR1 is SNHLY, CDR2 FYNNEI, per germline. The CDR3 has 11 amino acids. The CDR3 DNA reads as TGTGCCAGCGGACAGGCCTACGAGCAGTACTTC. This gives the protein CASGQAYEQYF.

The chain employs TRBV7-2 and TRBJ1-2; 10 bases are shared with TRBD1. The CDR3 sequence is 14 residues long. V dropped 4 bases and J dropped 8; count of bases not matched to a gene: 7. Germline values: CDR1 SGHTA, CDR2 FQGNSA. The CDR3 DNA reads TGTGCCAGCAGCTCCCGACAGGGGGCAGGGGGCTACACCTTC. Its translation: CASSSRQGAGGYTF.

V gene TRBV30 combines with J gene TRBJ1-4; D is undetermined. The V and J ends lost 2 bases and 5 bases respectively, with 12 bases between them. The CDR3 runs to 14 residues. Germline V gene sequence: CDR1 GTSNPN, CDR2 SVGIG (reference sequence). The CDR3: CAWSLGRPNEKLFF. The CDR3 DNA reads as TGTGCCTGGAGTCTCGGGCGACCGAATGAAAAACTGTTTTTT.

This chain links TRBV7-3 with TRBJ2-1; TRBD2 matches at 10 bases. Germline values: CDR1 SGHTA, CDR2 FQGTGA. Germline trimming cut 5 bases from V and 8 bases from J; bases unmatched to any gene: 12. The CDR3 loop spans 16 amino acids. This chain's CDR3 is CASSRNLAGAWDEQFF. Here the CDR3 DNA reads TGTGCCAGCAGCCGTAATCTAGCGGGGGCCTGGGATGAGCAGTTCTTC.

This clone was found once. CDR3 bases: TGTGCCAGCAGCTTATGGGACAGGGGTTGGAACACTGAAGCTTTCTTT. It encodes CASSLWDRGWNTEAFF. The chain links TRBV7-9 to TRBJ1-1, with 10 nucleotides matching TRBD1. With V trimmed by 2 bases and J by 1 base, 4 bases remained unmatched. The CDR3 runs 16 residues. Germline V CDR1 and CDR2: SEHNR, FQNEAQ (reference sequence).

The chain links TRBV30 to TRBJ1-2; a possible D gene is TRBD1 (6 bases). Deletions cut 3 bases from V and 2 bases from J, with 10 bases between. The CDR3 spans 13 residues. The V gene's germline CDR1 is GTSNPN and CDR2 SVGIG (reference sequence). The CDR3 is CAWRGGQNYGYTF. CDR3 nucleotides: TGTGCCTGGAGGGGGGGGCAGAACTATGGCTACACCTTC.

CDR3 sequence reads: CASSLREITDTQYF. The CDR3 DNA is TGTGCCAGCAGCTTAAGAGAAATCACAGATACGCAGTATTTT. The V gene is TRBV7-3, the J gene TRBJ2-3; D uncertain. Germline CDR1 SGHTA, CDR2 FQGTGA. Trimming took off 1 base at V and 2 bases at J, with 7 bases between the two ends. The CDR3 extends over 14 amino acids.

This clone was found a few times. V and J are TRBV6-5 and TRBJ1-5, with unresolved D. There are 11 residues in the CDR3. The germline CDR1 and CDR2 sequences are MNHEY and SVGAGI. Trimming took 5 bases from V and 1 from J, leaving 0 bases between them. In DNA form, the CDR3 reads TGTGCCAGCAGTAGCAATCAGCCCCAGCATTTT. Its protein is CASSSNQPQHF.

The V gene is TRBV10-1, the J gene TRBJ1-6; D perhaps matches TRBD1 (5 bases). This CDR3 comprises 13 residues. Germline V gene sequence: CDR1 WNHNN, CDR2 SYGVQD (reference sequence). Trimming removed 4 bases at V and 7 bases at J, with 8 bases between. The CDR3 region is CASSGGGNSPLHF. CDR3 bases: TGCGCCAGCAGTGGCGGGGGAAATTCACCCCTCCACTTT.

The chain employs TRBV10-3 and TRBJ1-3, with 7 bases identical to TRBD1. Per the germline V gene, CDR1 is ENHRY and CDR2 is SYGVKD. The CDR3 consists of 14 residues. Trimming cost V 6 bases and J 4 bases; bases outside gene matches: 6. The CDR3 nucleotides read TGTGCCATCAGGGTACAGGGGAAAGGAAACACCATATATTTT. Its protein is CAIRVQGKGNTIYF.